The 25 T cell receptor beta chains reported below all come from one sample, sequenced in a study of graft-versus-host responses after intestinal transplantation. TCRdb keeps only in-frame clones here, not all; method: immunoSEQ multiplex PCR. The sample lists approximately 60,000 clones; 90% were seen once. These receptors lack a known antigen. Sequenced material: unstimulated CD8+ T cells sorted from spleen or lymph node cells, taken before transplant. Receptors were obtained from a human donor who was the organ donor for an intestinal transplant.

The CDR3 reads CASSGGPSGRLTGELFF. The CDR3 region has the DNA TGTGCCAGCAGCGGGGGGCCTAGCGGGAGATTGACCGGGGAGCTGTTTTTT. The J gene is TRBJ2-2, the V gene TRBV9; 10 nucleotides match TRBD2. V shed 3 bases and J 5 bases; nucleotides not matched to a gene: 10. The germline V gene encodes CDR1 SGDLS and CDR2 YYNGEE. The CDR3 loop spans 17 amino acids.

This clone was recorded once. The V and J genes are TRBV7-8 and TRBJ2-1, with a tentative D call TRBD1 (5 bases). The length of the CDR3 is 15 residues. The V end was cut by 1 base, the J end by 5 bases, with 12 bases between. In germline, CDR1 is SGHVS, CDR2 FQNEAQ. The CDR3 DNA follows: TGTGCCAGCAGCTTAGACTGGGGCGCGCACAATGAGCAGTTCTTC. Translating it yields CASSLDWGAHNEQFF. Variable domain in full (rest from reference TRBV7-8 and TRBJ2-1): GAGVSQSPRYKVAKRGQDVALRCDPISGHVSLFWYQQALGQGPEFLTYFQNEAQLDKSGLPSDRFFAERPEGSVSTLKIQRTQQEDSAVYLCASSLDWGAHNEQFFGPGTRLTVL.

This sequence joins TRBV7-2 and TRBJ1-2, with TRBD1 matching 7 bases. CDR3 length: 15 amino acids. Per the germline V gene, CDR1 is SGHTA and CDR2 is FQGNSA. Losses at the gene ends were 6 bases for V and 7 bases for J; bases not matched to a gene: 14. The CDR3 region has the DNA TGTGCCAGCAGTTCGTGGGACAGCGCCTTAGGTGGCTACACCTTC. As protein: CASSSWDSALGGYTF.

The chain has TRBV5-1 and TRBJ2-2; D not resolved. V gave up 0 bases and J gave up 2 bases, with 8 bases separating them. Germline V gives CDR1 SGHRS, CDR2 YFSETQ. The CDR3 loop spans 15 amino acids. The CDR3 DNA is TGCGCCAGCAGCTTGGCTGGAGACAACACCGGGGAGCTGTTTTTT. This gives the protein CASSLAGDNTGELFF.

The rearrangement links TRBV29-1 to TRBJ2-1; D remains unclear. CDR3 length: 15 amino acids. V was cut by 1 base and J by 1 base, with 11 bases left in between. The germline gives CDR1 SQVTM, CDR2 ANQGSEA. CDR3 loop: CSVEGLEVSYNEQFF. The DNA for the CDR3 is TGCAGCGTTGAAGGGTTAGAGGTGTCCTACAATGAGCAGTTCTTC.

V gene TRBV10-1 combines with J gene TRBJ1-2; 8 bases line up with TRBD1. Germline CDR1 is WNHNN and CDR2 is SYGVQD (reference sequence). The CDR3 is 14 residues long. J gave up 7 bases and V 10 bases, and 14 bases lay outside the gene matches. CDR3 in amino acids: CATLGTGQWAGYTF. CDR3 coding DNA: TGCGCCACCTTAGGGACAGGCCAATGGGCTGGCTACACCTTC.

The sample holds one count of this clone. The chain carries TRBV15 and TRBJ1-4; a possible D gene is TRBD1 (5 bases). Per germline, CDR1 LNHNV and CDR2 YYDKDF (reference sequence). V was clipped by 5 bases and J by 4 bases, with 11 bases between them. The CDR3 runs to 14 residues. The CDR3 spells CATSPQRGNEKLFF. Written as DNA, the CDR3 is TGTGCCACCAGCCCCCAAAGGGGTAATGAAAAACTGTTTTTT. Full variable domain (outside the CDR3, taken from reference TRBV15 and TRBJ1-4): DAMVIQNPRYQVTQFGKPVTLSCSQTLNHNVMYWYQQKSSQAPKLLFHYYDKDFNNEADTPDNFQSRRPNTSFCFLDIRSPGLGDTAMYLCATSPQRGNEKLFFGSGTQLSVL.

V and J are TRBV30 and TRBJ2-3; D perhaps matches TRBD1 (6 bases). Germline CDR1 is GTSNPN and CDR2 is SVGIG (reference sequence). This CDR3 contains 15 residues. Trimming stripped 1 base from V and 3 bases from J, with 14 bases between. CDR3 DNA sequence: TGTGCCTGGAGTGAAGGAACAGGGTTGACAGATACGCAGTATTTT. Protein sequence: CAWSEGTGLTDTQYF.

The genes are TRBV4-1 and TRBJ2-1, with TRBD2 identical over 8 bases. This CDR3 has 17 residues. V lost 8 bases, J lost 5 bases, and 17 bases stayed unmatched. Germline CDR1 is MGHRA and CDR2 is YSYEKL. Here the CDR3 DNA reads TGCGCCAGCCATAGCGGGATAGGATCCCTCAAAAACAATGAGCAGTTCTTC. This translates into CASHSGIGSLKNNEQFF.

The chain combines TRBV10-3 with TRBJ1-2; D is possibly TRBD1 (6 bases). The V end lost 3 bases, the J end lost 5 bases, and 22 bases lay between the germline ends. The germline V gene encodes CDR1 ENHRY and CDR2 SYGVKD. The CDR3 consists of 17 residues. The CDR3 sequence: CAISDELQGDPRYGYTF. The CDR3 DNA reads as TGTGCCATCAGTGATGAGCTACAGGGCGATCCTCGGTATGGCTACACCTTC.

The CDR3 reads CATSRELNSPLHF. The CDR3 DNA reads as TGTGCCACCAGCAGGGAGTTGAATTCACCCCTCCACTTT. The chain employs TRBV15 and TRBJ1-6; D ambiguous. The CDR3 consists of 13 residues. Trimming removed 3 bases from V and 7 bases from J, with 7 bases in between. CDR1 and CDR2 (germline): LNHNV, YYDKDF (reference sequence).

The rearrangement joins TRBV19 to TRBJ2-1, with TRBD1 matching over 7 bases. This CDR3 region has 13 residues. Germline values: CDR1 LNHDA, CDR2 SQIVND (reference sequence). Trimming took 8 bases from V and 6 from J; bases not matched to a gene: 7. The CDR3: CASATGFSNEQFF. The CDR3 DNA follows: TGTGCCAGTGCGACAGGGTTTTCCAATGAGCAGTTCTTC.

V and J are TRBV6-4 and TRBJ1-1; TRBD1 agrees at 9 bases. Germline lookup yields CDR1 MRHNA and CDR2 SNTAGT. Unmatched junction bases numbered 14, after V lost 0 bases and J lost 3 bases. The CDR3 totals 19 residues. CDR3: CASSDSPSPGTGFDTEAFF. CDR3 coding DNA: TGTGCCAGCAGTGACTCGCCATCGCCCGGGACAGGGTTCGACACTGAAGCTTTCTTT.

This clone has only one observation. The chain couples TRBV7-2 to TRBJ2-3; 7 bases map to TRBD2. In germline, CDR1 is SGHTA, CDR2 FQGNSA. V trimming: 3 bases; J trimming: 4 bases; junction bases outside the gene matches: 7. This CDR3 comprises 15 residues. Here the CDR3 reads CASSFPSGWADTQYF. The CDR3 DNA reads TGTGCCAGCAGCTTTCCTAGCGGTTGGGCAGATACGCAGTATTTT.

CDR3 nucleotides: TGTGCCAGCAGTTACCCAATACGGGACAGGGGTTCAGGGGCCAACGTCCTGACTTTC. Translated: CASSYPIRDRGSGANVLTF. The rearrangement uses TRBV6-7 and TRBJ2-6; the match to TRBD1 covers 10 bases. TRBV6-7 is recorded as an ORF, its role being uncertain. V shed 2 bases, J shed 4 bases, and the junction held 11 bases outside the gene matches. The CDR3 extends over 19 amino acids.

The gene calls are TRBV14 and TRBJ2-5; TRBD1 matches at 8 bases. The CDR3 sequence is 12 residues long. The V and J ends lost 4 bases and 9 bases, in that order; junction bases with no gene match: 4. Germline V gives CDR1 SGHDN, CDR2 FVKESK. The CDR3 DNA is TGTGCCAGCAGCCTTGGACAGGGACCCCAGTACTTC. Translating it yields CASSLGQGPQYF.

The V gene is TRBV28, the J gene TRBJ2-1, with a weak D call TRBD1 (6 bases). The V gene's germline CDR1 is MDHEN and CDR2 SYDVKM. The V end was cut by 3 bases, the J end by 2 bases, with 14 bases between. The CDR3 has 16 residues. The CDR3 DNA is TGTGCCAGCAGTTTTTCCCCAGGGGAGACCTACAATGAGCAGTTCTTC. Its translation is CASSFSPGETYNEQFF.

The genes are TRBV5-5 and TRBJ2-7; no reliable D call. Deletions cut 0 bases from V and 3 bases from J, with 13 bases between. The CDR3 covers 15 residues. CDR1 is SGHKS and CDR2 is YYEKEE in the germline V gene (reference sequence). The CDR3 protein is CASSLVGDYRYEQYF. CDR3 coding DNA: TGTGCCAGCAGCTTGGTGGGCGATTATCGCTACGAGCAGTACTTC.

The chain uses TRBV29-1 and TRBJ1-2; 8 nucleotides agree with TRBD1. The CDR3 spans 11 residues. The V gene end was trimmed by 7 bases and the J gene end by 8 bases; junction bases not matched to a gene: 6. Germline V gene lookup returns CDR1 SQVTM and CDR2 ANQGSEA. The CDR3 loop reads CSAAGGDGYTF. In DNA form, the CDR3 reads TGCAGCGCAGCAGGGGGCGACGGCTACACCTTC.

The V gene is TRBV7-9, the J gene TRBJ1-5; 7 bases fit TRBD1. The trim removed 5 bases at V and 4 bases at J, leaving 2 bases unmatched. CDR3 length equals 13 residues. Germline CDR1 SEHNR, CDR2 FQNEAQ (reference sequence). For the CDR3, the DNA is TGTGCCAGCAGCGCGGACAGGAATCAGCCCCAGCATTTT. Its protein is CASSADRNQPQHF.

This chain links TRBV9 with TRBJ2-7, with TRBD2 matching 8 bases. The CDR3 contains 13 residues. Germline V gene data show CDR1 as SGDLS and CDR2 as YYNGEE. V lost 4 bases, J lost 6 bases, and 6 bases stayed unmatched. The CDR3 region has the DNA TGTGCCAGCAGCCCCAGAACTAGCGGCGAGCAGTACTTC. As protein: CASSPRTSGEQYF.

The chain carries TRBV30 and TRBJ1-4, with TRBD1 matching over 7 bases. Germline trimming cut 8 bases from V and 3 bases from J; bases unmatched to any gene: 6. Germline assignment: CDR1 GTSNPN and CDR2 SVGIG (reference sequence). The CDR3 consists of 13 residues. The DNA for the CDR3 is TGTGCCCTGAGGGGGCTGGCTAATGAAAAACTGTTTTTT. Encoded protein: CALRGLANEKLFF.

The J gene is TRBJ1-6, the V gene TRBV27, with TRBD1 as a possible D gene (5 bases). V was pared by 2 bases and J by 3 bases, with 14 bases between. This CDR3 is 17 amino acids long. CDR1 is MNHEY, CDR2 SMNVEV, per germline (reference sequence). The CDR3 DNA follows: TGTGCCAGCAGTTTAAGGTGGGGCAGGGTCTATAATTCACCCCTCCACTTT. It yields the protein CASSLRWGRVYNSPLHF.

The gene calls are TRBV13 and TRBJ2-1; D perhaps matches TRBD2 (6 bases). V lost 5 bases, J lost 12 bases, and 23 bases lay in between. CDR1 PRHDT and CDR2 FYEKMQ come from the germline V gene (reference sequence). The CDR3 extends over 15 amino acids. Written as DNA, the CDR3 is TGTGCCAGCAGCCCGCGTAGCGGAGCACGGGTTCGGCAGTTCTTC. Its translation is CASSPRSGARVRQFF.

This chain links TRBV7-3 with TRBJ1-3; 7 nucleotides line up with TRBD1. Germline V CDR1 and CDR2: SGHTA, FQGTGA. The J segment lost 4 bases and the V segment lost 4 bases, leaving 10 bases of the junction unmatched. This CDR3 has 16 residues. CDR3 in amino acids: CASSSIEQGRGNTIYF. DNA of the CDR3: TGTGCCAGCAGCTCGATAGAACAGGGGAGGGGAAACACCATATATTTT. The full variable domain, completed using reference TRBV7-3 and TRBJ1-3, is GAGVSQTPSNKVTEKGKYVELRCDPISGHTALYWYRQSLGQGPEFLIYFQGTGAADDSGLPNDRFFAVRPEGSVSTLKIQRTERGDSAVYLCASSSIEQGRGNTIYFGEGSWLTVV.